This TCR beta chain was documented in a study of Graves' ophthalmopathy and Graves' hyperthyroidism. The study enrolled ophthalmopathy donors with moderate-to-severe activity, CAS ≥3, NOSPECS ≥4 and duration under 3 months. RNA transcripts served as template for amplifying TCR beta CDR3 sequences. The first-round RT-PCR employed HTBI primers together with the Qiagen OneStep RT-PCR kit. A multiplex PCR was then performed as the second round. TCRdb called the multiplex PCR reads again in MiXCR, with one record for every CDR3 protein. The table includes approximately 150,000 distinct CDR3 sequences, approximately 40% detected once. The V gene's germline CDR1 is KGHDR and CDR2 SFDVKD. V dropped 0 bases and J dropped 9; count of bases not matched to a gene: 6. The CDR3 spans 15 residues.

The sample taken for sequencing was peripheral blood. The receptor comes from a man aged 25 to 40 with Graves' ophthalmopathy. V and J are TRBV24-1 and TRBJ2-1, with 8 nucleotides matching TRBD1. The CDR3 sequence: CATSDLRTGSAEQFF. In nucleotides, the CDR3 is TGTGCCACCAGTGATTTGAGGACAGGGTCGGCTGAGCAGTTCTTC.